A selection of T cell receptor beta chains follows, all from one sample in a study of shared clonotypes between healthy human individuals. Profiling relied on immunoSEQ multiplex PCR, and the TCRdb table lists in-frame clones only, not all of them. The sample lists 2.3 million or so clones, just over 90% occurring once. The source material was naive CD4+ T cells from PBMCs. These receptors were taken from a man younger than 35 in good health. Some clones in this sample may be carry-over from other donors' samples. Each CDR3 is given without its conserved first and last residue. Rows may omit the clone size; those that give it use once, few, many or a size class.

clone_size: -; v_call: TRBV7-9; cdr3_aa: ASSFVFDFPSGHQETQY
clone_size: -; v_call: TRBV27; cdr3_aa: ASSPSRRDRYYGYT
clone_size: -; v_call: TRBV27; cdr3_aa: ASDGRNTEAF
clone_size: -; v_call: TRBV5-1; cdr3_aa: ASSPRGGGSYEQY
clone_size: -; v_call: TRBV27; cdr3_aa: ASSSRQGLGGSYEQY
clone_size: once; v_call: TRBV5-1; cdr3_aa: ASSPGNTGELF
clone_size: once; v_call: TRBV6-1; cdr3_aa: ASSEKPGTGAGETQY
clone_size: -; v_call: TRBV18; cdr3_aa: ASSPDRSGNQPQH
clone_size: -; v_call: TRBV6-5; cdr3_aa: ASRGPPGLGYGYT
clone_size: few; v_call: TRBV28; cdr3_aa: ASSPPGRAQSNEQF
clone_size: once; v_call: TRBV18; cdr3_aa: ASSPTGYFEQY
clone_size: -; v_call: TRBV1; cdr3_aa: TSSQLVSGRVSTGELF
clone_size: -; v_call: TRBV6-1; cdr3_aa: ASSEEHAAIYYEQY
clone_size: -; v_call: TRBV15; cdr3_aa: ATSRDSGTYEQY
clone_size: -; v_call: TRBV15; cdr3_aa: ATSRDHASGYNEQF
clone_size: -; v_call: TRBV18; cdr3_aa: ASSPSSGREQY
clone_size: -; v_call: TRBV2; cdr3_aa: ASSGQGSNQPQH
clone_size: -; v_call: TRBV7-9; cdr3_aa: ASSSPTAANYGYT
clone_size: -; v_call: TRBV9; cdr3_aa: ASSVTFAGEKLF
clone_size: -; v_call: TRBV5-4; cdr3_aa: ASSPNRRGPSTDTQY